This T cell receptor beta chain was captured in a study of control samples from healthy donors and cancer patients. Germline lookup yields CDR1 SGHVS and CDR2 FQNEAQ. The CDR3 has 16 residues. V was pared by 1 base and J by 0 bases, with 3 bases of the junction left unmatched. Some clones are missing from TCRdb's copy, which holds only in-frame ones; the method was immunoSEQ multiplex PCR. The table lists some 140,000 clones, approximately 91% of them singletons, with roughly 8.7% in the top ten. The rearrangement uses TRBV7-8 and TRBJ1-1, with TRBD1 matching over 9 bases. The receptor was derived from a woman in her 30s in good health. Sequenced material: blood. The CDR3 sequence is CASSLEGQGMNTEAFF. Here the CDR3 DNA reads TGTGCCAGCAGCTTAGAAGGACAGGGGATGAACACTGAAGCTTTCTTT.